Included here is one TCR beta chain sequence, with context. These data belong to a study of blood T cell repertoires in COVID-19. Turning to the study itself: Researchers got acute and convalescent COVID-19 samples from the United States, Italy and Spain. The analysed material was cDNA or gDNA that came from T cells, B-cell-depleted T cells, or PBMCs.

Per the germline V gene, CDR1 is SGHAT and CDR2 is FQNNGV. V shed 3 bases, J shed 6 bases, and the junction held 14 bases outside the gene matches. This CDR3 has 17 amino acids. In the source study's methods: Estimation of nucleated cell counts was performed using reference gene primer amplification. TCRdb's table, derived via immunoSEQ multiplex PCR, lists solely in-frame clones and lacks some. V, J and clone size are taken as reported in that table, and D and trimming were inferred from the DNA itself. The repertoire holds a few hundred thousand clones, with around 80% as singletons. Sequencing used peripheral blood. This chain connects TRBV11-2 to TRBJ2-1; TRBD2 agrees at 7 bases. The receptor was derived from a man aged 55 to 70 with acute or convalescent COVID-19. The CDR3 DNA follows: TGTGCCAGCAGCTTGGGGGAGCTGGGGACTACCGCCAATGAGCAGTTCTTC. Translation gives CASSLGELGTTANEQFF.